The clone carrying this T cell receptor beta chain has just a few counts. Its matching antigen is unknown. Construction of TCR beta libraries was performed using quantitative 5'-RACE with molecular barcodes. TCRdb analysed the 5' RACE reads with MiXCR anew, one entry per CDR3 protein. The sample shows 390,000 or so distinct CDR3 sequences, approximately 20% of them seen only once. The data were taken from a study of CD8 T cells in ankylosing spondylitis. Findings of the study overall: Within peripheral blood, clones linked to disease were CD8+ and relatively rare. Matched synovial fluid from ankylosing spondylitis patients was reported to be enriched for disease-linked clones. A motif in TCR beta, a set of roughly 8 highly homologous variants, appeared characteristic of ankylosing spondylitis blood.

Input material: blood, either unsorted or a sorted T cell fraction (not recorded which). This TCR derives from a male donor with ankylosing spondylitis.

The CDR3 DNA reads TGTGCCAGTAGTGTGAGAAACACCGGGGAGCTGTTTTTT. Its translation is CASSVRNTGELFF. The J gene is TRBJ2-2, the V gene TRBV19; D is unresolved. Looked up from germline, CDR1 is LNHDA and CDR2 is SQIVND (reference sequence). The CDR3 is made up of 13 amino acids. Trimming stripped 5 bases from V and 2 bases from J, with 6 bases between.